This TCR beta chain comes out of a study of T cells in localized non-small cell lung cancer. Overall study results and limits: Heterogeneity stays possible, as sequencing covered only one tumor region.

Data came from immunoSEQ multiplex PCR; TCRdb stores just in-frame clones and leaves some out. The repertoire holds around 83,000 clones, with about three quarters as singletons. V shed 3 bases, J shed 7 bases, and the junction held 5 bases outside the gene matches. This CDR3 is 15 amino acids long. Germline CDR1 SGDLS, CDR2 YYNGEE. Regarding this clone: Its antigen is as yet unknown.

The sequenced sample was PBMCs, obtained before any cancer treatment. This sequence was found in a man aged 40 to 70 with stage II squamous cell lung carcinoma. V and J are TRBV9 and TRBJ1-6; 9 bases agree with TRBD1. The CDR3 nucleotides are TGTGCCAGCAGCGGATACGACAGGGGGAATTCACCCCTCCACTTT. Protein sequence: CASSGYDRGNSPLHF. The whole variable domain, remainder taken from reference TRBV9 and TRBJ1-6, is DSGVTQTPKHLITATGQRVTLRCSPRSGDLSVYWYQQSLDQGLQFLIQYYNGEERAKGNILERFSAQQFPDLHSELNLSSLELGDSALYFCASSGYDRGNSPLHFGNGTRLTVT.